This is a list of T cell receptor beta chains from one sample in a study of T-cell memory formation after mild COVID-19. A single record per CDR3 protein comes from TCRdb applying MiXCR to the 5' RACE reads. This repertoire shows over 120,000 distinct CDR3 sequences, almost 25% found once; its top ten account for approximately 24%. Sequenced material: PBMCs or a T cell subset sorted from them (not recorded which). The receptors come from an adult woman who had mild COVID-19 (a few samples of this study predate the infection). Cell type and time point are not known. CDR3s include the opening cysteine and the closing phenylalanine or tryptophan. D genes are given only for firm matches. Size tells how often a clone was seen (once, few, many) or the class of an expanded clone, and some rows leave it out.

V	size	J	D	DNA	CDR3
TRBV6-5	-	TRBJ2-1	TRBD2	TGTGCCAGCAGCCATAGCGGGAGTAGCTATGAGCAGTTCTTC	CASSHSGSSYEQFF
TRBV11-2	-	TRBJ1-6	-	TGTGCCAGCAGCCCCCGGGACGGAAGCTCCTATAATTCACCCCTCCACTTT	CASSPRDGSSYNSPLHF
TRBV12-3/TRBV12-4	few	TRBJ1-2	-	TGTGCCAGCAGTTTAAATGGCTACACCTTC	CASSLNGYTF
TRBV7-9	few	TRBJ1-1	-	TGTGCCAGCAGCCCCACGGCCCCGGTCGCTGAAGCTTTCTTT	CASSPTAPVAEAFF
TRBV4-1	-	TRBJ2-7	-	TGCGCCAGCAGCCAAGAAACCGGGAACCCTGCCTACGAGCAGTACTTC	CASSQETGNPAYEQYF
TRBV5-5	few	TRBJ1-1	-	TGTGCCAGCAGCTTGTTCGGGAGTAGCACTGAAGCTTTCTTT	CASSLFGSSTEAFF
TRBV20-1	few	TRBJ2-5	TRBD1	TGCAGTGCCCCGGGACAGTCCGAAGAGACCCAGTACTTC	CSAPGQSEETQYF
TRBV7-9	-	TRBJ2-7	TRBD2	TGTGCCAGCAGCTTATGGACTAGCGGGAACGAGCAGTACTTC	CASSLWTSGNEQYF
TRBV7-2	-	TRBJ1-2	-	TGTGCCAGCAGCTTAATGGCAGGGACGCCGATCCAAGGGGGCTATGGCTACACCTTC	CASSLMAGTPIQGGYGYTF
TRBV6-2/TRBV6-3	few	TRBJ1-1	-	TGTGCCAGCGAATTAGGGGGGTTTGAGGACGTTGAAGCTTTCTTT	CASELGGFEDVEAFF
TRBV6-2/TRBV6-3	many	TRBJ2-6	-	TGTGCCAGCAGTACAGTCTCTGGGGCCAACGTCCTGACTTTC	CASSTVSGANVLTF
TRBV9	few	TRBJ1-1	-	TGTGCCAGCAGCGTAGCCAAAAGGACTGAAGCTTTCTTT	CASSVAKRTEAFF
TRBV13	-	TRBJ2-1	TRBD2	TGTGCCAGCAGCCCTAACCCGACTAGCGGGGGGGAGCAGTTCTTC	CASSPNPTSGGEQFF
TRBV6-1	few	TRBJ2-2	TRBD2	TGTGCCAGCAGTGTTAGCGGGGCCTCCACCGGGGAGCTGTTTTTT	CASSVSGASTGELFF
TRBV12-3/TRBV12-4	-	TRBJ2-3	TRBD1	TGTGCCAGCAGTTTCGGGACAGGGGGTGGTACGCAGTATTTT	CASSFGTGGGTQYF
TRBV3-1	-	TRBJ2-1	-	TGTGCCAGCAGTCCCGGACAGGAGCAGTTCTTC	CASSPGQEQFF
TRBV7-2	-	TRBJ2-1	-	TGTGCCAGCAGCTCGAATATGTGGGGAGGATACAATGAGCAGTTCTTC	CASSSNMWGGYNEQFF
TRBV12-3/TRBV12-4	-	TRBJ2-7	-	TGTGCCAGCAGTTCTCCAGGCGGGACCGAGCAGTACTTC	CASSSPGGTEQYF
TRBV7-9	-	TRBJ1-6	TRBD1	TGTGCCAGCAGCTTAGTGACAGGGGATTCACCCCTCCACTTT	CASSLVTGDSPLHF
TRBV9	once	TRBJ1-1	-	TGTGCCAGCAGCGAGTGGGGCTTGAACACTGAAGCTTTCTTT	CASSEWGLNTEAFF
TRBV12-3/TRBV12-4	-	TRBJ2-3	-	TGTGCCAGCAGTCCGCTGGTTTGGGGCTCCACAGATACGCAGTATTTT	CASSPLVWGSTDTQYF
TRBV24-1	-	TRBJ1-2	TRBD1	TGTGCCACCAGTGAGGAGACAGGGGGGGCCCGGGGCTACACCTTC	CATSEETGGARGYTF
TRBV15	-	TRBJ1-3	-	TGTGCCACCAGCAGAGACAGGTTCCTGGGTGGAAACACCATATATTTT	CATSRDRFLGGNTIYF
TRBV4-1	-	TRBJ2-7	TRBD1	TGCGCCAGCAGCCAAGACGGGGACAGGAGCTCCTACGAGCAGTACTTC	CASSQDGDRSSYEQYF
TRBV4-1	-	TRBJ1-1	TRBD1	TGCGCCAGCAGCCAAGTAACAGGGGGGAACACTGAAGCTTTCTTT	CASSQVTGGNTEAFF
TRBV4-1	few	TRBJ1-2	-	TGCGCCAGCAGCCAAGGGGCAGGCGGTAATGGCTACACCTTC	CASSQGAGGNGYTF
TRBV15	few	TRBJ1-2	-	TGTGCCACCAGCGAACGAGACAGGCTCTATGGCTACACCTTC	CATSERDRLYGYTF
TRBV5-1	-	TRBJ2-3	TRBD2	TGCGCCAGCAGTTCAAGTCGGGGGGGCCGTGACACAGATACGCAGTATTTT	CASSSSRGGRDTDTQYF
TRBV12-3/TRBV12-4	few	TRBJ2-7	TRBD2	TGTGCCAGCAGCCGGACTAGCGGGAGCTACGAGCAGTACTTC	CASSRTSGSYEQYF